The 4 T cell receptor beta chains below all came from one sample that was sequenced in a study of identical twins. One entry per CDR3 protein results from TCRdb running MiXCR on the 5' RACE reads. In the table there are about 240,000 distinct CDR3 sequences, over 9.5% of which are singletons. The source material was memory T cells sorted from blood. The origin of the receptors is a middle-aged man in good health.

This chain links TRBV7-2 with TRBJ2-2, with unresolved D. Germline V lookup: CDR1 SGHTA, CDR2 FQGNSA. The ends were cut back, 4 bases at V and 6 bases at J, with 6 bases in the middle. The CDR3 runs 12 residues. CDR3 region: CASSSRAGELFF. CDR3 DNA sequence: TGTGCCAGCAGCTCTAGAGCCGGGGAGCTGTTTTTT.

This clonotype was observed many times. DNA for the CDR3: TGTGCCAGCAGTATAAAGTACCAAGAGACCCAGTACTTC. This encodes CASSIKYQETQYF. The chain combines TRBV12-3 or TRBV12-4 with TRBJ2-5; D is unresolved. The V gene lost 5 bases and the J gene lost 0 bases, with 7 bases spanning the gap. CDR3 size: 13 residues.

This clonotype has a handful of counts. The genes are TRBV24-1 and TRBJ2-1, with 7 bases fitting TRBD2. Germline lookup yields CDR1 KGHDR and CDR2 SFDVKD. The CDR3 is 12 amino acids. J was trimmed by 12 bases and V by 5 bases; bases with no gene match: 6. This CDR3 is CATSVASGMQFF. CDR3 DNA: TGTGCCACCAGTGTTGCTAGCGGTATGCAGTTCTTC.

The V call is TRBV5-4, the J call TRBJ2-1; 8 bases align to TRBD1. Per the germline V gene, CDR1 is SGHNT and CDR2 is YYREEE (reference sequence). There are 17 residues in the CDR3. V trimming: 2 bases; J trimming: 1 base; junction bases outside the gene matches: 8. The CDR3 nucleotides are TGTGCCAGCAGCTTTGCGGACAGGGCGTTTTCCTACAATGAGCAGTTCTTC. Its translation: CASSFADRAFSYNEQFF.